Each of the 28 T cell receptor beta chains below was sequenced from the same sample in a study of CD8 T cells in Susac syndrome. Random hexamers served to reverse transcribe roughly 0.45 to 1 ug RNA. TCRdb redid the calling of the immunoSEQ multiplex PCR reads with MiXCR, one entry per CDR3 protein. The top ten hold about 0.088% of the sample, which has 170,000 or so distinct CDR3 sequences, 93% seen once. Material: CD4+ T cells from PBMCs. The receptors stem from a human donor with multiple sclerosis.

V usage is TRBV20-1 and J usage is TRBJ1-4; possible D gene TRBD1, 6 bases. Germline V gene sequence: CDR1 DFQATT, CDR2 SNEGSKA (reference sequence). CDR3 length: 13 residues. Trimming left V 5 bases short and J 5 bases short, with 12 bases between. CDR3 residues: CSAEDSPNEKLFF. The CDR3 DNA reads as TGCAGTGCTGAGGACAGCCCCAATGAAAAACTGTTTTTT.

The V gene is TRBV20-1, the J gene TRBJ2-1; 9 bases agree with TRBD2. The germline CDR1 and CDR2 sequences are DFQATT and SNEGSKA (reference sequence). The CDR3 has 16 residues. The trim removed 3 bases at V and 7 bases at J, leaving 13 bases unmatched. As DNA, the CDR3 is TGCAGTGCTAGGGGGCCGGCTAGCGGGGACGGGAATGAGCAGTTCTTC. Translation gives CSARGPASGDGNEQFF.

CDR3 region: CASSPWLAADSYNEQFF. The CDR3 nucleotides read TGTGCCAGCAGCCCCTGGTTAGCGGCAGACTCCTACAATGAGCAGTTCTTC. V and J are TRBV14 and TRBJ2-1; possibly TRBD2 for D (6 bases). V was shortened by 4 bases and J by 0 bases, with 16 bases between the two germline ends. Germline V gene sequence: CDR1 SGHDN, CDR2 FVKESK. The CDR3 length is 17 residues.

About this clonotype: Germline and junction disagree at one end, which may indicate a read error. This sequence joins TRBV6-1 and TRBJ1-2, with a tentative D call TRBD1 (5 bases). Germline CDR1 reads MNHNS; CDR2 reads SASEGT. The CDR3 covers 9 residues. CDR3 sequence (DNA): TGTGCCAGCAGTGAACGGGGACTCTTC. Its protein product is CASSERGLF.

J is TRBJ2-1 and V is TRBV5-4; maybe TRBD1 (5 bases). Germline loops: CDR1 SGHNT, CDR2 YYREEE (reference sequence). The CDR3 length is 19 residues. Trimming took 4 bases from V and 0 from J, leaving 23 bases between them. The CDR3 DNA reads as TGTGCCAGCAGCGCAAGTATCCGCCCGAGACAGAGCTCCTACAATGAGCAGTTCTTC. Translating it yields CASSASIRPRQSSYNEQFF.

The rearrangement links TRBV5-1 to TRBJ1-6; 8 bases line up with TRBD1. This CDR3 is built from 14 residues. V was pared by 6 bases and J by 7 bases, with 6 bases of the junction left unmatched. CDR1 SGHRS and CDR2 YFSETQ come from the germline V gene. CDR3 coding DNA: TGCGCCAGCAACACCGGGACAGGCAATTCACCCCTCCACTTT. Translating it yields CASNTGTGNSPLHF. Looking up the rest from reference TRBV5-1 and TRBJ1-6 gives the full variable domain: KAGVTQTPRYLIKTRGQQVTLSCSPISGHRSVSWYQQTPGQGLQFLFEYFSETQRNKGNFPGRFSGRQFSNSRSEMNVSTLELGDSALYLCASNTGTGNSPLHFGNGTRLTVT.

The gene calls are TRBV9 and TRBJ2-7; D is uncertain. Germline V gives CDR1 SGDLS, CDR2 YYNGEE. Trimming left V 0 bases short and J 4 bases short, with 14 bases between. This CDR3 is 15 amino acids long. The CDR3 spells CASSVAVGHLYEQYF. CDR3 nucleotides: TGTGCCAGCAGCGTAGCCGTCGGGCACCTGTACGAGCAGTACTTC.

V and J are TRBV19 and TRBJ2-7; 12 bases agree with TRBD1. The junction had 8 bases not matched to a gene; V was cut back by 4 bases and J by 7 bases. This CDR3 region has 15 residues. Looked up from germline, CDR1 is LNHDA and CDR2 is SQIVND (reference sequence). The CDR3 sequence: CASSTPGQGAWEQYF. CDR3 sequence (DNA): TGTGCCAGTAGTACACCGGGACAGGGGGCTTGGGAGCAGTACTTC.

The chain recombines TRBV18 with TRBJ2-3; TRBD2 agrees at 9 bases. CDR1 and CDR2 (germline): KGHSH, LQKENI. There are 16 residues in the CDR3. The ends lost 3 bases at V and 7 bases at J; junction bases unmatched: 11. Written as DNA, the CDR3 is TGTGCCAGCTCACCGAAGGGTAGCGGGGGTTCAAATACGCAGTATTTT. It codes for CASSPKGSGGSNTQYF.

V usage is TRBV18 and J usage is TRBJ1-5; D gene ambiguous. V was clipped by 3 bases and J by 4 bases, with 7 bases between them. The CDR3 is 13 residues long. Germline-derived CDR1 and CDR2 are KGHSH and LQKENI. The CDR3 is CASSPSRNQPQHF. As DNA, the CDR3 is TGTGCCAGCTCACCGTCAAGGAATCAGCCCCAGCATTTT. Variable domain in full (rest from reference TRBV18 and TRBJ1-5): NAGVMQNPRHLVRRRGQEARLRCSPMKGHSHVYWYRQLPEEGLKFMVYLQKENIIDESGMPKERFSAEFPKEGPSILRIQQVVRGDSAAYFCASSPSRNQPQHFGDGTRLSIL.

This clonotype was seen a few times. V and J are TRBV9 and TRBJ2-3, with D possibly TRBD2 on 7 matching bases. From germline, CDR1 is SGDLS and CDR2 YYNGEE. The CDR3 covers 14 residues. Trimming pared 2 bases from V and 4 bases from J, leaving 11 bases between. The DNA of the CDR3 is TGTGCCAGCAGCGTCGGGGGGCCCGCAGATACGCAGTATTTT. This encodes CASSVGGPADTQYF.

To note about this clonotype: One junction end does not reproduce the germline sequence, and a read error may be involved. CDR3 region: CASSYQGTGELFF. In DNA, the CDR3 is TGTGCTAGCAGTTATCAGGGCACCGGGGAGCTGTTTTTT. The V and J genes are TRBV7-7 and TRBJ2-2; TRBD1 is a possible D gene (5 bases). The CDR3 extends over 13 amino acids. Germline V gene sequence: CDR1 SSHAT, CDR2 FNYEAQ (reference sequence).

This clonotype occurred once. The V gene is TRBV6-5, the J gene TRBJ2-7, with D possibly being TRBD2 (5 bases). CDR1 is MNHEY and CDR2 is SVGAGI in the germline V gene. The CDR3 is 14 residues long. V gave up 0 bases and J gave up 6 bases, with 12 bases separating them. The CDR3 nucleotides read TGTGCCAGCAGTTACTCGACGAGGGCCGGCGAGCAGTACTTC. Its protein is CASSYSTRAGEQYF.

The chain uses TRBV27 and TRBJ1-3; 7 bases agree with TRBD1. V lost 3 bases and J lost 7; bases outside the gene matches: 3. The germline V gene has CDR1 MNHEY and CDR2 SMNVEV (reference sequence). This CDR3 region has 13 residues. The CDR3 DNA is TGTGCCAGCAGTTTGCACAGGGGCAACACCATATATTTT. Protein product: CASSLHRGNTIYF.

This rearrangement joins TRBV2 to TRBJ1-1; possibly TRBD1 for D (5 bases). V was cut by 2 bases and J by 4 bases, with 14 bases left in between. The CDR3 length is 15 residues. CDR1 is SNHLY, CDR2 FYNNEI, per germline. The CDR3 DNA reads as TGTGCCAGCAGTGAATTGGGGGAGGAGGGCACTGAAGCTTTCTTT. Translated: CASSELGEEGTEAFF.

The V call is TRBV27, the J call TRBJ2-5; 10 bases are a match to TRBD2. V lost 3 bases, J lost 6 bases, and 7 bases stayed unmatched. The germline V gene has CDR1 MNHEY and CDR2 SMNVEV (reference sequence). This CDR3 has 15 amino acids. The chain's CDR3 is CASSLSGRARKTQYF. CDR3 sequence (DNA): TGTGCCAGCAGTTTGAGCGGGAGGGCCAGAAAGACCCAGTACTTC.

This chain links TRBV12-3 or TRBV12-4 with TRBJ2-1, with 7 bases fitting TRBD2. With V trimmed by 3 bases and J by 2 bases, 7 bases remained unmatched. The CDR3 is 16 residues long. CDR3 residues: CASSFHPSGAYNEQFF. CDR3 nucleotides: TGTGCCAGCAGTTTCCATCCGAGCGGGGCCTACAATGAGCAGTTCTTC.

The chain employs TRBV6-5 and TRBJ1-1, with D perhaps TRBD1 (5 bases). From germline, CDR1 is MNHEY and CDR2 SVGAGI. This CDR3 has 16 amino acids. V was clipped by 0 bases and J by 1 base, with 12 bases between them. This CDR3 reads CASSYSTDSWNTEAFF. The CDR3 DNA sequence: TGTGCCAGCAGTTACTCCACCGACAGCTGGAACACTGAAGCTTTCTTT.

This clonotype was recorded a few times. The chain links TRBV7-3 to TRBJ2-3; D not certain. CDR3 length equals 13 residues. Germline-derived CDR1 and CDR2 are SGHTA and FQGTGA. V lost 2 bases and J 1 base, leaving 4 bases between the germline ends. The CDR3: CASSLRRTDTQYF. The CDR3 DNA sequence: TGTGCCAGCAGCTTACGCCGCACAGATACGCAGTATTTT. The full variable domain, rest sourced from reference TRBV7-3 and TRBJ2-3, is GAGVSQTPSNKVTEKGKYVELRCDPISGHTALYWYRQSLGQGPEFLIYFQGTGAADDSGLPNDRFFAVRPEGSVSTLKIQRTERGDSAVYLCASSLRRTDTQYFGPGTRLTVL.

This chain links TRBV5-1 with TRBJ2-7; D is perhaps TRBD2 (6 bases). Deletions cut 7 bases from V and 5 bases from J, with 13 bases between. CDR1 is SGHRS and CDR2 is YFSETQ in the germline V gene. The CDR3 spans 12 residues. As DNA, the CDR3 is TGCGCCAGCTGGGGAGGAGGGGACGAGCAGTACTTC. Its protein is CASWGGGDEQYF. Variable domain in full (rest from reference TRBV5-1 and TRBJ2-7): KAGVTQTPRYLIKTRGQQVTLSCSPISGHRSVSWYQQTPGQGLQFLFEYFSETQRNKGNFPGRFSGRQFSNSRSEMNVSTLELGDSALYLCASWGGGDEQYFGPGTRLTVT.

J is TRBJ1-2 and V is TRBV30; D possibly corresponds to TRBD1 (5 bases). V was trimmed by 6 bases and J by 1 base, leaving 12 bases between them. Germline lookup yields CDR1 GTSNPN and CDR2 SVGIG (reference sequence). The CDR3 is 13 amino acids. CDR3 DNA: TGTGCCTGTCCTAACAGGAGTAACTATGGCTACACCTTC. It is translated as CACPNRSNYGYTF.

In its sample, this clonotype was seen a few times. This chain uses TRBV6-1 with TRBJ1-5; 7 bases map to TRBD1. Unmatched junction bases numbered 5, after V lost 5 bases and J lost 4 bases. The germline gives CDR1 MNHNS, CDR2 SASEGT. This CDR3 spans 14 amino acids. The CDR3 region has the DNA TGTGCCAGCAGTCGGGACAGCCCGAATCAGCCCCAGCATTTT. It codes for CASSRDSPNQPQHF.

V gene TRBV6-6 combines with J gene TRBJ1-5; tentative D call: TRBD1 (5 bases). Germline V gene lookup returns CDR1 MNHNY and CDR2 SVGAGI (reference sequence). This CDR3 comprises 16 residues. The V end was cut by 7 bases, the J end by 0 bases, with 16 bases between. The CDR3 nucleotides are TGTGCCAGCACCAACCCTCGGGACTATAGCAATCAGCCCCAGCATTTT. Translating gives CASTNPRDYSNQPQHF.

The chain has TRBV27 and TRBJ2-2; D is unresolved. V was clipped by 2 bases and J by 3 bases, with 7 bases between them. The CDR3 covers 14 residues. The germline V gene encodes CDR1 MNHEY and CDR2 SMNVEV (reference sequence). Written as DNA, the CDR3 is TGTGCCAGCAGTTTACACAGAGACACCGGGGAGCTGTTTTTT. Translated: CASSLHRDTGELFF.

V is TRBV20-1 and J is TRBJ2-6, with D possibly called TRBD1 or TRBD2 (5 bases each). The germline CDR1 and CDR2 sequences are DFQATT and SNEGSKA (reference sequence). This CDR3 contains 15 residues. V lost 6 bases, J lost 0 bases, and 12 bases lay in between. The CDR3 protein is CSAGAGYSGANVLTF. In DNA, the CDR3 is TGCAGTGCCGGGGCGGGTTACTCTGGGGCCAACGTCCTGACTTTC.

V is TRBV20-1 and J is TRBJ2-3; 10 bases fit TRBD2. CDR1 DFQATT and CDR2 SNEGSKA come from the germline V gene (reference sequence). J lost 10 bases, V lost 1 base, and 11 bases had no gene match. This CDR3 contains 15 residues. The CDR3 is CSARVASSGSVPQYF. The CDR3 DNA is TGCAGTGCTAGAGTCGCGTCTAGCGGGAGCGTGCCGCAGTATTTT.

The rearrangement joins TRBV9 to TRBJ1-2; D gene uncertain. This CDR3 comprises 14 residues. V dropped 3 bases and J dropped 5 bases, with 14 bases sitting between them. Germline V CDR1 and CDR2: SGDLS, YYNGEE. CDR3 coding DNA: TGTGCCAGCAGCGACCGGACTCTAGCGTATGGCTACACCTTC. As protein: CASSDRTLAYGYTF.

This chain uses TRBV14 with TRBJ2-2, with unresolved D. Germline CDR1 is SGHDN and CDR2 is FVKESK. The CDR3 loop spans 16 amino acids. Trimming shortened V by 4 bases and J by 3 bases, and 15 bases separated the two germline ends. CDR3 nucleotide sequence: TGTGCCAGCAGCCGTTGGGTCACTGCAGACACCGGGGAGCTGTTTTTT. It specifies CASSRWVTADTGELFF.